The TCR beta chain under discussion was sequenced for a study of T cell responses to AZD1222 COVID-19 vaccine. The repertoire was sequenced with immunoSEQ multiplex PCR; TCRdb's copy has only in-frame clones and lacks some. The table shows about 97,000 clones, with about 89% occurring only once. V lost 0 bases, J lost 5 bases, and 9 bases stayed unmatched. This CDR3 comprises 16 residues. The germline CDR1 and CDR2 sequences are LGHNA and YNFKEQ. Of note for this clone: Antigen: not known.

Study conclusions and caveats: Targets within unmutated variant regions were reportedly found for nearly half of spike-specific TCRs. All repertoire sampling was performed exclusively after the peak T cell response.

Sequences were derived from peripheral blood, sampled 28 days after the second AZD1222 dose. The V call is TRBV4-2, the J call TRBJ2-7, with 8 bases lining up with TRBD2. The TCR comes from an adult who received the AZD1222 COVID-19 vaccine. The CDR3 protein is CASSQEGSGNMDEQYF. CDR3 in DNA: TGTGCCAGCAGCCAAGAAGGTAGCGGGAACATGGACGAGCAGTACTTC.